This T cell receptor (beta chain) was identified in a study of shared clonotypes between healthy human individuals. Germline CDR1 and CDR2: KGHSH and LQKENI. The V gene lost 5 bases and the J gene lost 9 bases, with 14 bases spanning the gap. The CDR3 extends over 12 amino acids. Sequenced by immunoSEQ multiplex PCR; TCRdb stores in-frame clones only, minus some. The top ten hold roughly 0.13% of the sample, which has around 2.1 million clones, approximately 94% seen once. Source material: naive CD4+ T cells sorted from blood. Subset denoted: CD45RA+ positively selected. This clonotype was obtained from a man aged 18 to 35 in good health. The V call is TRBV18, the J call TRBJ2-7, with a tentative D call TRBD1 (6 bases). CDR3 residues: CASSSTGFGQYF. Written as DNA, the CDR3 is TGTGCCAGCTCATCGACAGGCTTTGGGCAGTACTTC.